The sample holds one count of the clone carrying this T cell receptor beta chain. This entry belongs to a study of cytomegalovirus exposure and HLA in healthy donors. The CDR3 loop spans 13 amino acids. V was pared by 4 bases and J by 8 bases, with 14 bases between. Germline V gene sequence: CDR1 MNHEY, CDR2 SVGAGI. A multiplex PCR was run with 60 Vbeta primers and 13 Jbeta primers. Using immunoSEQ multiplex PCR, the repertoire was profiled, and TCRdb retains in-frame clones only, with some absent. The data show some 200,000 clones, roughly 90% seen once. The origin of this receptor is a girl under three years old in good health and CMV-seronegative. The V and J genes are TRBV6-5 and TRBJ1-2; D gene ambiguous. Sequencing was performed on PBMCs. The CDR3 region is CASSWRGTEGYTF. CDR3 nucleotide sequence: TGTGCCAGCAGTTGGCGGGGTACAGAGGGCTACACCTTC.